These T cell receptor beta chains were read from a single sample in a study of blood T cells in healthy people across ages. TCRdb re-called the 5' RACE reads with MiXCR, one entry per CDR3 protein. The sample holds roughly 1,300,000 distinct CDR3 sequences; 55% to 75% are singletons and the top ten take 6.5% to 8%. The sample consisted of blood. The receptors originated from a man aged 18 to 30 in good health. Both conserved end residues are part of each CDR3. Only some rows state a clone size, as once, few, many or a class for expanded clones.

>TRBV6-6|TRBJ1-5|once
CASSQQGEGQPQHF
>TRBV20-1|TRBJ2-7|few
CSALPGLAGVSYEQYF
>TRBV4-1|TRBJ1-2|.
CASSLDRGLLWGYTF
>TRBV9|TRBJ1-2|.
CASSVSQANYGYTF
>TRBV9|TRBJ2-3|.
CASSVDQDPTGFADTQYF
>TRBV6-5|TRBJ1-1|.
CASRPQLYTEAFF
>TRBV29-1|TRBJ2-7|.
CSVETGTSGLDEQYF
>TRBV5-1|TRBJ1-5|.
CASSAADGQPQHF
>TRBV7-2|TRBJ2-3|.
CASSTEQYF
>TRBV6-1|TRBJ2-5|.
CASAKAPETQYF
>TRBV7-2|TRBJ2-4|many
CASSLDLAPQNIQYF
>TRBV4-3|TRBJ2-3|.
CASSQETGAGADTQYF
>TRBV20-1|TRBJ2-3|.
CSARAGVSDTQYF
>TRBV12-3/TRBV12-4|TRBJ2-5|.
CAGTNWRSQETQYF
>TRBV4-1|TRBJ2-3|few
CASSQEGTGSDTQYF